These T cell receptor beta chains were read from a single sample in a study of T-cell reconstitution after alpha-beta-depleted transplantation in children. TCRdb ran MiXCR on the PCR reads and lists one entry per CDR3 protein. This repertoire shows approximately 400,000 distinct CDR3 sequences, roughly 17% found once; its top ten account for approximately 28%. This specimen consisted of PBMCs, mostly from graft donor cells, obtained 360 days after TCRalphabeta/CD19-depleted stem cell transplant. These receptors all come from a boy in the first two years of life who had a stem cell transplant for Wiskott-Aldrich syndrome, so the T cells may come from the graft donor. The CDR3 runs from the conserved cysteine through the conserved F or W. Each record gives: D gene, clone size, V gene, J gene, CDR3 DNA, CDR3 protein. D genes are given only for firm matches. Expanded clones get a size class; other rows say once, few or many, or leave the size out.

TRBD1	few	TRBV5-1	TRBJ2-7	TGCGCCAGCAGCTTCGCAGGGACAGGGCCCTACGAGCAGTACTTC	CASSFAGTGPYEQYF
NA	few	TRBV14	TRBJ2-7	TGTGCCAGCAGCCATCTACCGGGCCTCCCCTACGAGCAGTACTTC	CASSHLPGLPYEQYF
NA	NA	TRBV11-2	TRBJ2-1	TGTGCCAGCAGCTTAGACCCGAAGGGGCAGAGATACAATGAGCAGTTCTTC	CASSLDPKGQRYNEQFF
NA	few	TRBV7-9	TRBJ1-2	TGTGCCAGCAGCCCCCGGGACTTCAACTATGGCTACACCTTC	CASSPRDFNYGYTF
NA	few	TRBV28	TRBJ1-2	TGTGCCAGCAGTTCCGGGACCACTATGAGCTACACCTTC	CASSSGTTMSYTF
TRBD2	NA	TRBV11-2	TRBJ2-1	TGTGCCAGCAGAATGACTAGCGGGGCGAATGGTGAGCAGTTCTTC	CASRMTSGANGEQFF
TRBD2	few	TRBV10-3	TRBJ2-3	TGTGCCATCACGGGCGGGAGAACAGATACGCAGTATTTT	CAITGGRTDTQYF
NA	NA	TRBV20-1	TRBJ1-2	TGCAGTGCTAGAGCGGGGACCCAGGGATATGGCTACACCTTC	CSARAGTQGYGYTF
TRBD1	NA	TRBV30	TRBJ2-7	TGTGCCTGGAGGCCTACAGGGGGGCCCTACGAGCAGTACTTC	CAWRPTGGPYEQYF
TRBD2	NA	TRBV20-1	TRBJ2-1	TGCAGTCCCTCACTAGCGGGGGGGCCGAACTCCTACAATGAGCAGTTCTTC	CSPSLAGGPNSYNEQFF
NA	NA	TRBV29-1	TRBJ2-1	TGCAGCGTTGATGCAGGGATGAAGTGGAATGAGCAGTTCTTC	CSVDAGMKWNEQFF
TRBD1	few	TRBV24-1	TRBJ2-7	TGTGCCACCAGCGAAGTTGGGACAGGGAAGTACGAGCAGTACTTC	CATSEVGTGKYEQYF
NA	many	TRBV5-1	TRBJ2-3	TGTGCCAGCAGCTTAGAGGGTGCAGATACGCAGTATTTT	CASSLEGADTQYF
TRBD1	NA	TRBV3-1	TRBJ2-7	TGTGCCAGCAGCCAGAGGGGGCAGCCCTACGAGCAGTACTTC	CASSQRGQPYEQYF
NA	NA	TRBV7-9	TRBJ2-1	TGTGCCAGCAGCTTAGCGGGCTACAACAATGAGCAGTTCTTC	CASSLAGYNNEQFF
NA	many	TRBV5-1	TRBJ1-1	TGCGCCAGCATGGATCCTCGGGTGAACACTGAAGCTTTCTTT	CASMDPRVNTEAFF
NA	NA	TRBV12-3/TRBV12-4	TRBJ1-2	TGTGCCAGCAGTTCGCCGGGGCAGGGCCTTAACTATGGCTACACCTTC	CASSSPGQGLNYGYTF
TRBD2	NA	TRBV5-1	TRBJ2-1	TGCGCCAGCAATTATCGACTAGCGGACCTCAGCTCCTACAATGAGCAGTTCTTC	CASNYRLADLSSYNEQFF
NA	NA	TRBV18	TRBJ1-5	TGTGCCAGCTCACCAGGGGGGCCCGGCAATCAGCCCCAGCATTTT	CASSPGGPGNQPQHF
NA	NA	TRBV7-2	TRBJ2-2	TGTGCCAGCAGCCGGCGGGACTCTCGCACCGGGGAGCTGTTTTTT	CASSRRDSRTGELFF
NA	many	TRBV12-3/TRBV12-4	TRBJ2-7	TGTGCCAGCAGTTTAGTGGGGGGCTACGAGCAGTACTTC	CASSLVGGYEQYF
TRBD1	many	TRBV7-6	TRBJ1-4	TGTGCCAGCAGCTTAAGGTCCGACAGGGATGAAAAACTGTTTTTT	CASSLRSDRDEKLFF
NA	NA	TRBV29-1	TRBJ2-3	TGCAGCGTTGAAGATTACGGGACAGATACGCAGTATTTT	CSVEDYGTDTQYF
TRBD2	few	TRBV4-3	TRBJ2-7	TGCGCCAGCAGCCAAGTTAAAGCGGGAGGCCGGGGCGAGCAGTACTTC	CASSQVKAGGRGEQYF